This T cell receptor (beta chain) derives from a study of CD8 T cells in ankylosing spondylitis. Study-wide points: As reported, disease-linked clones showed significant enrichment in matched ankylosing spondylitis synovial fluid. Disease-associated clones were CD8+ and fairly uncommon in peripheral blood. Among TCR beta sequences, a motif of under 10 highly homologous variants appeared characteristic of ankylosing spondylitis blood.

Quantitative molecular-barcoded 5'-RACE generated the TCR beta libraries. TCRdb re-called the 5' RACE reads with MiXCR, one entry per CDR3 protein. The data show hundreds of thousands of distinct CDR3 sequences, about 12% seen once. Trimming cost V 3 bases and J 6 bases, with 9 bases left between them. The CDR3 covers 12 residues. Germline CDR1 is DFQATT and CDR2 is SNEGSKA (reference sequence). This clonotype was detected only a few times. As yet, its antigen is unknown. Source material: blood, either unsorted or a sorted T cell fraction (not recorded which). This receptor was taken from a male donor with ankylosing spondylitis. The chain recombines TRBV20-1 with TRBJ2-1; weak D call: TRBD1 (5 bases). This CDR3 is CSARQGFNEQFF. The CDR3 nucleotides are TGCAGTGCTAGGCAGGGATTCAATGAGCAGTTCTTC.